One and the same sample provided the 16 T cell receptor beta chains below, sequenced in a study of Graves' ophthalmopathy and Graves' hyperthyroidism. The study amplified TCR beta CDR3 regions using RNA transcripts. The workflow started with a first-round RT-PCR run with HTBI primers and then moved on to a second-round multiplex PCR. In TCRdb, the multiplex PCR reads were re-called with MiXCR into one record per CDR3 protein. The sample carries 300,000 to 400,000 distinct CDR3 sequences, about 18% recorded once. Sequencing was done on a sample of peripheral blood. These receptors were collected from an adult woman with stable Graves' hyperthyroidism.

This clonotype was picked up many times. The V gene is TRBV28, the J gene TRBJ2-7; tentatively, D is TRBD2 (5 bases). The germline V gene has CDR1 MDHEN and CDR2 SYDVKM. The V end was cut by 5 bases, the J end by 9 bases, with 17 bases between. CDR3 size: 13 residues. Here the CDR3 reads CASSPFGNGWQYF. The CDR3 DNA reads as TGTGCCAGCAGTCCCTTCGGGAACGGGTGGCAGTACTTC.

This chain uses TRBV12-3 or TRBV12-4 with TRBJ2-7; D unclear. The CDR3 is 11 amino acids. Trimming shortened V by 3 bases and J by 7 bases, and 7 bases separated the two germline ends. This CDR3 is CASSFGREQYF. The CDR3 coding sequence is TGTGCCAGCAGTTTCGGTAGGGAGCAGTACTTC.

This clonotype was seen at least ten times. The J gene is TRBJ1-2, the V gene TRBV29-1; 10 bases map to TRBD1. Per germline, CDR1 SQVTM and CDR2 ANQGSEA. J lost 7 bases, V lost 4 bases, and 3 bases had no gene match. The CDR3 contains 12 residues. The CDR3 is CSVGQGAGGYTF. CDR3 nucleotide sequence: TGCAGCGTTGGACAGGGGGCCGGTGGCTACACCTTC.

This chain joins TRBV11-3 and TRBJ2-7; D might be TRBD2 (6 bases). The ends were cut back, 4 bases at V and 9 bases at J, with 16 bases in the middle. CDR3 length: 13 residues. Germline CDR1 is SGHNT and CDR2 is YENEEA. CDR3 sequence: CASSSGPNGGQYF. As DNA, the CDR3 is TGTGCCAGCAGCTCCGGGCCGAACGGGGGGCAGTACTTC.

This clonotype has a count of ten or more. The chain recombines TRBV5-1 with TRBJ2-2; D might be TRBD2 (6 bases). The CDR3 runs 15 residues. Trimming took off 0 bases at V and 1 base at J, with 7 bases between the two ends. Germline values: CDR1 SGHRS, CDR2 YFSETQ. CDR3 nucleotides: TGCGCCAGCAGCTTGGTTAGCGGGAACACCGGGGAGCTGTTTTTT. It is translated as CASSLVSGNTGELFF.

This clonotype was seen repeatedly, ten times or more. The genes are TRBV20-1 and TRBJ2-7; 10 bases map to TRBD2. Germline V gene sequence: CDR1 DFQATT, CDR2 SNEGSKA (reference sequence). This CDR3 contains 19 residues. Losses at the gene ends were 0 bases for V and 1 base for J; bases not matched to a gene: 15. The CDR3 DNA reads TGCAGTGCTAGAGATCCCTCCGGGGCTAGAGCGGGAGGGTCCTACGAGCAGTACTTC. This translates into CSARDPSGARAGGSYEQYF.

This clonotype was seen repeatedly, ten times or more. V gene TRBV20-1 combines with J gene TRBJ1-6; D uncertain. The CDR3 has 13 amino acids. V was trimmed by 1 base and J by 8 bases, leaving 9 bases between them. Germline V gives CDR1 DFQATT, CDR2 SNEGSKA (reference sequence). CDR3 sequence: CSARVSQDSPLHF. DNA of the CDR3: TGCAGTGCTAGAGTTAGTCAGGATTCACCCCTCCACTTT.

This clonotype has ten or more counts. This chain joins TRBV11-2 and TRBJ1-1, with TRBD1 identical over 7 bases. There are 17 residues in the CDR3. Trimming cost V 4 bases and J 3 bases; bases outside gene matches: 14. Germline CDR1 is SGHAT and CDR2 is FQNNGV. The CDR3 is CASSSIGGKGTYTEAFF. The CDR3 bases are TGTGCCAGCAGCTCGATAGGGGGCAAGGGTACTTACACTGAAGCTTTCTTT.

This clonotype came up many times. The CDR3 nucleotides read TGCAGTGCTACCCGACTAGCCTACGAGCAGTACTTC. This gives the protein CSATRLAYEQYF. J is TRBJ2-7 and V is TRBV20-1; weak D call: TRBD2 (6 bases). V was trimmed by 4 bases and J by 2 bases, leaving 9 bases between them. This CDR3 comprises 12 residues. Per germline, CDR1 DFQATT and CDR2 SNEGSKA (reference sequence).

There are many counts of this clonotype. The chain's CDR3 is CASTEVQGAEAFF. CDR3 bases: TGTGCCAGCACCGAAGTCCAGGGGGCTGAAGCTTTCTTT. The V call is TRBV28, the J call TRBJ1-1; 7 nucleotides agree with TRBD1. The CDR3 length is 13 residues. Germline loops: CDR1 MDHEN, CDR2 SYDVKM. Trimming removed 7 bases from V and 6 bases from J; junction bases left unmatched: 8.

This clonotype was found many times. The V call is TRBV28, the J call TRBJ1-1; D remains unclear. The CDR3 is made up of 14 amino acids. V gave up 3 bases and J gave up 0 bases, with 8 bases separating them. The V gene's germline CDR1 is MDHEN and CDR2 SYDVKM. The CDR3 sequence: CASSLRAMNTEAFF. For the CDR3, the DNA is TGTGCCAGCAGTTTGAGAGCGATGAACACTGAAGCTTTCTTT.

This clonotype came up many times. The rearrangement links TRBV7-2 to TRBJ2-7; 11 bases match TRBD1. The length of the CDR3 is 14 residues. V lost 5 bases to trimming and J lost 7 bases; unmatched junction nucleotides: 7. Per germline, CDR1 SGHTA and CDR2 FQGNSA. The chain's CDR3 is CASSPGQGAWEQYF. CDR3 DNA sequence: TGTGCCAGCAGCCCCGGACAGGGGGCGTGGGAGCAGTACTTC. The full variable domain, rest sourced from reference TRBV7-2 and TRBJ2-7, is GAGVSQSPSNKVTEKGKDVELRCDPISGHTALYWYRQSLGQGLEFLIYFQGNSAPDKSGLPSDRFSAERTGGSVSTLTIQRTQQEDSAVYLCASSPGQGAWEQYFGPGTRLTVT.

Concerning this clonotype: This may come from a read error, since a much larger clone is one base off. V is TRBV24-1 and J is TRBJ2-2; 7 positions agree with TRBD2. The CDR3 runs 14 residues. Per the germline V gene, CDR1 is KGHDR and CDR2 is SFDVKD. CDR3 DNA sequence: TGTGCCACTAGGCCTAGCGGTTACACCGGGGAGCTGTGTTTT. Its protein is CATRPSGYTGELCF.

This clonotype has ten or more counts. Germline and junction disagree at one end, which may indicate a read error. V and J are TRBV7-6 and TRBJ1-1; 7 bases map to TRBD1. Germline V gives CDR1 SGHVS, CDR2 FNYEAQ. The CDR3 runs 14 residues. The CDR3 loop reads CASSSLTGDTEAFF. DNA for the CDR3: TGTGCCAGCAGCTCCCTCACAGGGGACACTGAAGCTTTCTTC.

This clonotype was counted only a few times. The chain couples TRBV4-3 to TRBJ1-5; D call uncertain. The V end was cut by 2 bases, the J end by 5 bases, with 13 bases between. The germline V gene has CDR1 LGHNA and CDR2 YSLEER. The CDR3 is 15 amino acids. CDR3 in DNA: TGCGCCAGCAGCCAAAACTTAGACGTCTATCAGCCCCAGCATTTT. Amino acid sequence: CASSQNLDVYQPQHF.

The CDR3 DNA follows: TGTGCCAGTACTACCGGGACAGGGGTGGGGAATGAGCAGTTCTTC. Translated, it gives CASTTGTGVGNEQFF. V and J are TRBV19 and TRBJ2-1, with 10 bases that match TRBD1. With 7 bases clipped from V and 7 bases from J, the junction kept 10 bases outside the gene matches. This CDR3 region has 15 residues. In germline, CDR1 is LNHDA, CDR2 SQIVND (reference sequence).